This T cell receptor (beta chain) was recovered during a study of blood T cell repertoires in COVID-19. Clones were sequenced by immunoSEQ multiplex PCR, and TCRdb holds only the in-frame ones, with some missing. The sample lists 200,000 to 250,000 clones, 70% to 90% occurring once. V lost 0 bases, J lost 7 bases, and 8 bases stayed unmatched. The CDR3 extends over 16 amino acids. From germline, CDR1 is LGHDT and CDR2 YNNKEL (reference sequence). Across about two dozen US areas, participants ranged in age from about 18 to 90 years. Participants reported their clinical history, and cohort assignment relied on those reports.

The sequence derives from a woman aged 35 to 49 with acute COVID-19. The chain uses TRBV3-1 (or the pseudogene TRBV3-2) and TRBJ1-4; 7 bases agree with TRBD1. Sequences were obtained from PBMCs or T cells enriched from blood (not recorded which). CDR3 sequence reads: CASSQDIGQGVEKLFF. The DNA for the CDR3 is TGTGCCAGCAGCCAAGATATTGGGCAGGGGGTTGAAAAACTGTTTTTT.